These T cell receptor beta chains were read from a single sample in a study of blood T cells in healthy people across ages. TCRdb passed the 5' RACE reads through MiXCR, listing each CDR3 protein once. Altogether approximately 800,000 distinct CDR3 sequences are present, approximately 25% being singletons, with the ten largest covering approximately 3.7%. These records were also assigned to another study, of T cells of mothers and their children.

Sample: blood. These receptor sequences come from a boy aged 10-17 years in good health. Both conserved end residues are part of each CDR3. Fields, in order: V gene, D gene, J gene, CDR3 protein. D genes are given only for firm matches.

v_call: TRBV4-3; d_call: TRBD1; j_call: TRBJ1-2; cdr3_aa: CASSQVDREGGYTF
v_call: TRBV9; d_call: TRBD1; j_call: TRBJ1-4; cdr3_aa: CASSVVGQGSEKLFF
v_call: TRBV4-3; d_call: TRBD2; j_call: TRBJ2-7; cdr3_aa: CASSPREGVYEQYF
v_call: TRBV5-1; d_call: -; j_call: TRBJ1-1; cdr3_aa: CASSEGTSKGTEAFF
v_call: TRBV20-1; d_call: -; j_call: TRBJ2-2; cdr3_aa: CSASSPYTGELFF
v_call: TRBV6-2/TRBV6-3; d_call: -; j_call: TRBJ2-5; cdr3_aa: CASGARAASQETQYF
v_call: TRBV4-3; d_call: -; j_call: TRBJ1-1; cdr3_aa: CASSQDLSNTEASF
v_call: TRBV7-6; d_call: TRBD1; j_call: -; cdr3_aa: CASSLGWTGDEQYF
v_call: TRBV6-5; d_call: -; j_call: -; cdr3_aa: CASSFGAPGWYEQYF
v_call: TRBV11-2; d_call: -; j_call: -; cdr3_aa: CASSLEQGRGETQYF
v_call: TRBV7-9; d_call: -; j_call: TRBJ1-1; cdr3_aa: CASSLTGTTEAFF
v_call: TRBV20-1; d_call: TRBD1; j_call: TRBJ2-7; cdr3_aa: CSASPTVTGNIVTYEQYF
v_call: TRBV6-1; d_call: -; j_call: TRBJ2-3; cdr3_aa: CASIPDADTQYF
v_call: TRBV7-7; d_call: -; j_call: TRBJ1-1; cdr3_aa: CASSPLDSTEAFF
v_call: TRBV10-3; d_call: -; j_call: TRBJ1-4; cdr3_aa: CATRGPNERLFF
v_call: TRBV5-8; d_call: -; j_call: TRBJ2-5; cdr3_aa: CASSLATGIVTQYF
v_call: TRBV29-1; d_call: TRBD1; j_call: TRBJ2-1; cdr3_aa: CSVRKGTGKVYNEQFF
v_call: TRBV5-6; d_call: -; j_call: -; cdr3_aa: CASSPPGLSRYEQFF
v_call: TRBV29-1; d_call: TRBD2; j_call: TRBJ2-3; cdr3_aa: CSVVGLAGPTQYF
v_call: TRBV11-2; d_call: -; j_call: TRBJ2-4; cdr3_aa: CASSPLEQNIQYF
v_call: TRBV6-2/TRBV6-3; d_call: TRBD2; j_call: TRBJ2-1; cdr3_aa: CASSRVGTSGPYNEQFF
v_call: TRBV9; d_call: -; j_call: TRBJ2-3; cdr3_aa: CASSADSHTDTQYF
v_call: TRBV5-1; d_call: -; j_call: TRBJ1-1; cdr3_aa: CASSLSGSLGMNTEAFF
v_call: TRBV25-1; d_call: -; j_call: -; cdr3_aa: CASSDLLYLGEQYF
v_call: TRBV5-1; d_call: TRBD1; j_call: TRBJ2-7; cdr3_aa: CASSLVGQGDHEQYF
v_call: TRBV5-1; d_call: TRBD2; j_call: TRBJ2-1; cdr3_aa: CASRFGLAGVNEQFF
v_call: TRBV7-2; d_call: -; j_call: TRBJ2-7; cdr3_aa: CASSLGEAGYEQYF
v_call: TRBV3-1; d_call: -; j_call: TRBJ2-5; cdr3_aa: CASSQDLAGRGPQYF
v_call: TRBV12-3/TRBV12-4; d_call: TRBD2; j_call: TRBJ2-3; cdr3_aa: CATTAGNTDTQYF
v_call: TRBV27; d_call: -; j_call: TRBJ2-1; cdr3_aa: CASEDYRYNEQFF
v_call: TRBV6-4; d_call: -; j_call: TRBJ1-5; cdr3_aa: CASSADRRQSYSNQPQHF
v_call: TRBV6-2/TRBV6-3; d_call: TRBD1; j_call: TRBJ1-4; cdr3_aa: CASSSPGQGGPLDF
v_call: TRBV4-3; d_call: TRBD2; j_call: TRBJ2-5; cdr3_aa: CASSPGLAGGGSETQYF
v_call: TRBV28; d_call: -; j_call: TRBJ2-5; cdr3_aa: CASSSSGFIYEQYF
v_call: TRBV29-1; d_call: -; j_call: TRBJ1-1; cdr3_aa: CSAEVEGTEAFF
v_call: TRBV12-3/TRBV12-4; d_call: TRBD1; j_call: TRBJ1-2; cdr3_aa: CASSPGQGGTGYTF
v_call: TRBV9; d_call: -; j_call: TRBJ1-4; cdr3_aa: CASSVEAFPTNEKLFF